This TCR beta chain comes out of a study of vaccination and CD4 T cells after COVID-19. Background on the study: Sampling post-COVID took place a median 101 days after diagnosis (range 35 to 161). Samples after vaccination came a median roughly 74 days past dose two, ranging 14 to 241. The peptides that stimulated the cells were overlapping spike peptides from SARS-CoV-2, HCoV-NL63, HCoV-OC43 and HCoV-229E.

CD4+ T cells that had been cultured provided DNA sequenced with the Oncomine TCR Beta short-read assay. One entry per CDR3 protein results from TCRdb running MiXCR on the PCR reads. Of some 16,000 distinct CDR3 sequences in the sample, about 60% were seen once. Turning to this clonotype: The target antigen is unknown.

Treatment of the sample: approximately 9-day PBMC culture with coronavirus spike peptide pools or control peptides (ViraFEST assay). The sequencing sample was made of CD4+ T cells from blood, cultured in vitro. This receptor was obtained from a human donor who had recovered from COVID-19.

The CDR3 region is CASRQRWGKTQYF. CDR3 sequence (DNA): TGTGCCAGCAGGCAGCGTTGGGGAAAAACGCAGTATTTT. The rearrangement links TRBV27 to TRBJ2-3, with no clear D. The CDR3 spans 13 residues. The V gene lost 6 bases and the J gene lost 9 bases, with 16 bases spanning the gap. From germline, CDR1 is MNHEY and CDR2 SMNVEV (reference sequence).